The source of this T cell receptor beta chain is a study of intratumoral heterogeneity in liver cancer. Study context: Patients were mostly male, median age around 63 years.

All patients had early-stage hepatocellular carcinoma and were untreated before surgical resection. The method was immunoSEQ multiplex PCR; TCRdb's version includes in-frame clones alone and lacks a portion of them. The data show about 20,000 clones, with 73% seen just once and approximately 17% held by the top ten. Trimming took off 1 base at V and 7 bases at J, with 14 bases between the two ends. There are 15 residues in the CDR3. Germline CDR1 LNHDA, CDR2 SQIVND (reference sequence). The sequencing here drew on tumor-adjacent normal tissue, taken before any cancer treatment. The receptor was isolated from a woman aged 65 to 85 with hepatocellular carcinoma. The chain links TRBV19 to TRBJ1-5; tentatively, D is TRBD1 (5 bases). In nucleotides, the CDR3 is TGTGCCAGTAGTATAGCGGGGGTTCAAAGGCAGCCCCAGCATTTT. Encoded protein: CASSIAGVQRQPQHF.